The following is a TCR beta chain sequence with its context. This sample stems from a study of blood T cell repertoires in COVID-19. For the study at large: Samples came from the United States, Italy and Spain, spanning acute and convalescent COVID-19.

Data came from immunoSEQ multiplex PCR; TCRdb stores just in-frame clones and leaves some out. The sample carries about 150,000 clones, roughly 81% recorded once. This CDR3 spans 13 amino acids. The V gene's germline CDR1 is MGHDK and CDR2 SYGVNS. V was cut by 0 bases and J by 3 bases, with 5 bases left in between. Sequenced input: peripheral blood. The source is a woman aged 60-70 years with COVID-19, enrolled during active disease. V is TRBV25-1 and J is TRBJ1-2, with D unresolved. DNA of the CDR3: TGTGCCAGCAGTGAATACTCCGACTATGGCTACACCTTC. Amino acid sequence: CASSEYSDYGYTF.